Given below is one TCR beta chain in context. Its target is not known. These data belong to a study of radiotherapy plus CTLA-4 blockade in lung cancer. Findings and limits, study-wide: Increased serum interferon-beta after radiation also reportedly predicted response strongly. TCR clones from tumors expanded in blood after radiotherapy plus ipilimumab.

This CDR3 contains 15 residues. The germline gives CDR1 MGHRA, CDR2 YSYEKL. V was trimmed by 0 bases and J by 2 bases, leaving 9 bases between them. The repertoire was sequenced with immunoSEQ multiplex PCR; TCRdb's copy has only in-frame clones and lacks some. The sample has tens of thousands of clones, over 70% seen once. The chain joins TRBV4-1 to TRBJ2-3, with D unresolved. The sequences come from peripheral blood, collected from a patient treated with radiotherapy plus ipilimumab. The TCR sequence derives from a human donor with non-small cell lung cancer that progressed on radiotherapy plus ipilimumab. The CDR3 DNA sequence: TGCGCCAGCAGCCAAGATGCCAGACCCACAGATACGCAGTATTTT. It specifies CASSQDARPTDTQYF.